The present entry profiles one TCR beta chain with its context. This receptor's antigen is unknown. No clone much larger than this one lies a single base away; base qualities are absent. This specimen's time point label, interpreted: pretreatment peripheral blood. The cohort included about 27 patients with locally advanced or metastatic urothelial carcinoma who were treated at Memorial Sloan Kettering on a trial protocol. Peripheral blood mononuclear cells were collected from each patient pretreatment and during treatment, giving between 1 and 8 total time points per patient. The Qiagen DNeasy Blood extraction kit was used to purify genomic DNA from total PBMCs and tumor samples. PBMCs were collected pretreatment and during treatment, and were isolated and stored as previously described. There are 14 amino acids in the CDR3, from cysteine to phenylalanine inclusive. Of the read, only the CDR3 DNA is kept; its 42 bases are in frame from base 1. Trimming takes 3 bases from V and 5 bases from J, and the germline ends sit 11 bases apart. The CDR1 and CDR2 encoded by the germline V gene are MGHRA and YSYEKL.

Synthetic TCR analog templates were spiked into each PCR to estimate absolute template abundance from read counts. TCRbeta CDR3 regions were amplified from genomic DNA with bias-controlled V and J gene primers using the immunoSEQ assay. Sequencing of rearranged TCRbeta segments was performed at approximately 20X coverage. On the authors' methods: Sequencing errors were corrected by clustering and CDR3s were annotated against IMGT to assign V, D and J genes. Downstream analyses used only productive TCRbeta rearrangements, leaving out any out-of-frame or stop-codon sequences. Clonality was computed as one minus Shannon entropy normalized by the log of the number of unique productive sequences. Fisher's exact test with Benjamini-Hochberg correction, using a cutoff of adjusted p below 0.01, was how clones that differed between time points or between blood and tumor were identified. Drawn from immuneACCESS, this table holds only the in-frame rearrangements with V and J called that TCRdb kept. Clones are partly lost; checked studies trace under half to an unresolved V gene and leave the rest unexplained. V and J calls plus clone size are reproduced from that table; the DNA served to infer D and trimming. A total of tens of thousands of clones appear in this sample, 75% to 90% of them only once. The biggest ten clones account for more than 3.5% of the sample.

The data originate from a study of PD-L1 blockade in urothelial cancer (dated by TCRdb to the late 2010s). Describing the broader study: Therapy was started at some point between 2014 and 2016 for all patients, and atezolizumab 1,200 mg was administered intravenously every 3 weeks. Twenty-five of 29 patients were males with bladder-origin urothelial cancer, and 18 of 29 reported a prior smoking history. Some 30 patients had pretreatment blood TCR-seq, roughly 24 had at least one posttreatment blood collection, and roughly 24 had tumor TCR-seq. Durable clinical benefit was achieved by nine patients and was not achieved by 20 patients. Blood samples yielded a median of roughly 150,000 T cells and more than 80,000 unique TCRs, with median clonality roughly 0.082. Blood samples were analyzed at two time points: 3 weeks after treatment start (second dose) and 6 weeks after treatment start. Patients had an ECOG performance status of 0 or 1 and had received between 0 and 3 prior chemotherapy regimens. In the same patients who had TCR sequencing, pretreatment tumors also underwent whole exome sequencing and RNA sequencing. The study, an exploratory multi-omic analysis, examined somatic, immune and clinical correlates of response to PD-L1 blockade with atezolizumab in urothelial cancer. Durable clinical benefit was defined as a progression-free survival longer than 6 months, and TCR features were additionally tested against progression-free survival and overall survival. Pretreatment tumor samples, along with matched peripheral blood collected serially before and after atezolizumab treatment, underwent TCR sequencing.

General conclusions and limits of the study: Among patients with durable benefit, tumor-associated TCR clones showed greater expansion in peripheral blood 3 weeks after treatment started (n ≈ 20, p = 0.022). Because of the small sample size (n ≈ 28) and the many exploratory analyses performed, the results are intended to be regarded as hypothesis-generating. Improved progression-free and overall survival was associated with having pretreatment peripheral blood TCR clonality below the median.

The rearrangement joined TRBV4-1 to TRBJ2-1; a confident D gene designation cannot be given. The material was PBMCs, obtained around atezolizumab (anti-PD-L1) treatment. This clonotype originated in a man between 65 and 85 years old with urothelial cancer. At the DNA level, the sequence is TGCGCCAGCAGCCACCCTGTCCTAGACAATGAGCAGTTCTTC. It encodes CASSHPVLDNEQFF.